This T cell receptor (beta chain) came from a study of OX40 agonist ivuxolimab in advanced cancers. Study-level background: People who had prior anti-PD-1, anti-PD-L1 or anti-CTLA-4 therapy could take part, and under 45% had some.

In germline, CDR1 is LGHNA, CDR2 YSLEER. V trimming: 0 bases; J trimming: 3 bases; junction bases outside the gene matches: 13. The length of the CDR3 is 19 residues. Here immunoSEQ multiplex PCR was the method, and the copy in TCRdb shows in-frame clones only, minus some. This table holds over 75,000 clones, around 94% found once. Autoimmune disease history or systemic immunosuppression led to patients being barred. Peripheral blood came from all dose cohorts at three timepoints. Sample: CD4+ or CD8+ T cells sorted from blood, taken in a trial of the OX40 agonist ivuxolimab. This rearrangement joins TRBV4-3 to TRBJ2-7; TRBD2 matches 11 bases. The clonotype was recovered from an adult with an advanced solid tumor such as melanoma, head and neck, liver or kidney cancer. CDR3 DNA: TGCGCCAGCAGCCAAGATAAGGGCCAGACTAGCGGGGTTTTCTACGAGCAGTACTTC. It encodes CASSQDKGQTSGVFYEQYF.